These T cell receptor beta chains were read from a single sample in a study of glioma-infiltrating T cells after dendritic cell vaccination. TCRdb's copy holds only in-frame clones and misses some; the assay was immunoSEQ multiplex PCR. The repertoire holds 65,000 or so clones, with about nine tenths as singletons. Sequenced material: blood, taken after dendritic cell vaccination. Every receptor here comes from a human donor with glioblastoma. CDR3s include the opening cysteine and the closing phenylalanine or tryptophan. The order of the fields is J gene, D gene, clone size, V gene, CDR3 protein, CDR3 DNA. D genes are given only for firm matches. Clone size, where shown, is once, few, many, or a class for clones that have expanded.

J: TRBJ1-2; D: .; size: once; V: TRBV29-1; CDR3: CSVKGQKVNYGYTF; DNA: TGCAGCGTTAAAGGACAGAAAGTTAACTATGGCTACACCTTC
J: TRBJ1-2; D: .; size: .; V: TRBV19; CDR3: CASSTTGDYGYTF; DNA: TGTGCCAGTAGTACGACAGGCGACTATGGCTACACCTTC
J: TRBJ2-5; D: .; size: .; V: TRBV4-2; CDR3: CASSPGLRETQYF; DNA: TGTGCCAGCAGCCCGGGACTCAGAGAGACCCAGTACTTC
J: TRBJ2-7; D: .; size: few; V: TRBV2; CDR3: CASNRAGLDEQYF; DNA: TGTGCCAGTAACAGGGCGGGTCTCGACGAGCAGTACTTC
J: TRBJ2-2; D: .; size: .; V: TRBV9; CDR3: CASSPGGSSTGELFF; DNA: TGTGCCAGCAGTCCAGGGGGGAGTTCCACCGGGGAGCTGTTTTTT
J: TRBJ2-7; D: TRBD2; size: .; V: TRBV30; CDR3: CAWSVGLADYEQYF; DNA: TGTGCCTGGAGTGTAGGACTAGCGGACTACGAGCAGTACTTC
J: TRBJ1-2; D: .; size: .; V: TRBV5-1; CDR3: CASSSNRANYGYTF; DNA: TGCGCCAGCAGTTCGAACAGGGCGAACTATGGCTACACCTTC
J: TRBJ1-5; D: TRBD1; size: .; V: TRBV5-1; CDR3: CASSLLRAVVSGQGNDNQPQHF; DNA: TGCGCCAGCAGTCTTCTCAGGGCCGTTGTGTCGGGACAGGGGAATGACAATCAGCCCCAGCATTTT
J: TRBJ1-5; D: .; size: .; V: TRBV6-6; CDR3: CASSPGGRVFNQPQHF; DNA: TGTGCCAGCAGTCCGGGGGGGCGGGTTTTCAATCAGCCCCAGCATTTT
J: TRBJ1-1; D: TRBD1; size: .; V: TRBV7-9; CDR3: CASSPDRAQGNTEAFF; DNA: TGTGCCAGCAGCCCCGACAGGGCCCAAGGGAACACTGAAGCTTTCTTT
J: TRBJ1-1; D: .; size: .; V: TRBV27; CDR3: CASSLPGNTEAFF; DNA: TGTGCCAGCAGTTTACCGGGGAACACTGAAGCTTTCTTT
J: TRBJ2-2; D: TRBD2; size: once; V: TRBV19; CDR3: CASSKLAGSNTGELFF; DNA: TGTGCCAGTAGTAAACTAGCGGGATCGAACACCGGGGAGCTGTTTTTT
J: TRBJ2-3; D: TRBD1; size: .; V: TRBV9; CDR3: CASSVEARGTGWADTQYF; DNA: TGTGCCAGCAGCGTAGAAGCCAGGGGGACAGGGTGGGCAGATACGCAGTATTTT
J: TRBJ2-1; D: .; size: .; V: TRBV9; CDR3: CASSVDGGPGLREQFF; DNA: TGTGCCAGCAGCGTAGACGGCGGGCCTGGGTTAAGGGAGCAGTTCTTC
J: TRBJ2-7; D: TRBD1; size: .; V: TRBV10-2; CDR3: CASDRTGGVGEQYF; DNA: TGCGCCAGCGATCGGACAGGGGGGGTTGGCGAGCAGTACTTC
J: TRBJ2-1; D: TRBD2; size: .; V: TRBV4-3; CDR3: CASSQAGGFYNEQFF; DNA: TGCGCCAGCAGCCAAGCCGGGGGGTTTTACAATGAGCAGTTCTTC
J: TRBJ1-1; D: TRBD1; size: .; V: TRBV5-5; CDR3: CASSLLTGGSEAFF; DNA: TGTGCCAGCAGCTTGCTGACAGGGGGGTCTGAAGCTTTCTTT
J: TRBJ2-7; D: .; size: few; V: TRBV19; CDR3: CASSRGEYEQYF; DNA: TGTGCCAGTAGTAGGGGGGAGTACGAGCAGTACTTC
J: TRBJ2-1; D: TRBD2; size: .; V: TRBV6-5; CDR3: CASREQGLAGGEQFF; DNA: TGTGCCAGCAGAGAGCAGGGACTAGCGGGGGGAGAGCAGTTCTTC
J: TRBJ2-3; D: TRBD2; size: .; V: TRBV4-3; CDR3: CASSQETASGANTDTQYF; DNA: TGCGCCAGCAGCCAAGAGACGGCTAGCGGGGCTAACACAGATACGCAGTATTTT
J: TRBJ2-3; D: .; size: .; V: TRBV5-5; CDR3: CASSSPTDLDTQYF; DNA: TGTGCCAGCAGCTCGCCCACCGACTTGGATACGCAGTATTTT
J: TRBJ1-2; D: .; size: .; V: TRBV5-1; CDR3: CASSAVRGGYGYTF; DNA: TGCGCCAGCAGCGCCGTGAGAGGAGGCTATGGCTACACCTTC
J: TRBJ1-6; D: .; size: .; V: TRBV18; CDR3: CASSSVVPNSPLHF; DNA: TGTGCCAGCTCCTCGGTAGTGCCTAATTCACCCCTCCACTTT
J: TRBJ1-1; D: .; size: .; V: TRBV23-1; CDR3: CASSQARGTEAFF; DNA: TGCGCCAGCAGTCAAGCGCGGGGCACTGAAGCTTTCTTT
J: TRBJ1-1; D: .; size: few; V: TRBV7-2; CDR3: CASSLGGSSLEAFF; DNA: TGTGCCAGCAGCTTAGGCGGGAGCTCACTTGAAGCTTTCTTT
J: TRBJ2-6; D: .; size: .; V: TRBV27; CDR3: CASSLRTTHSSGANVLTF; DNA: TGTGCCAGCAGTTTAAGGACAACTCATAGCTCTGGGGCCAACGTCCTGACTTTC
J: TRBJ2-4; D: TRBD2; size: .; V: TRBV7-9; CDR3: CASSPRGGAKNIQYF; DNA: TGTGCCAGCAGCCCACGGGGAGGGGCCAAAAACATTCAGTACTTC
J: TRBJ1-1; D: .; size: .; V: TRBV19; CDR3: CASSIEQGRAEAFF; DNA: TGTGCCAGTAGTATTGAGCAGGGCCGGGCTGAAGCTTTCTTT
J: TRBJ2-7; D: TRBD1; size: few; V: TRBV7-9; CDR3: CASTQSGQGFYEQYF; DNA: TGTGCCAGCACTCAATCGGGACAGGGGTTCTACGAGCAGTACTTC
J: TRBJ2-1; D: TRBD1; size: .; V: TRBV19; CDR3: CASSIDGTGVSEQFF; DNA: TGTGCCAGTAGTATAGACGGGACAGGGGTCAGTGAGCAGTTCTTC
J: TRBJ2-7; D: TRBD1; size: once; V: TRBV9; CDR3: CASSVGATGGPYEQYF; DNA: TGTGCCAGCAGCGTAGGGGCCACAGGGGGCCCCTACGAGCAGTACTTC
J: TRBJ1-2; D: .; size: .; V: TRBV6-1; CDR3: CASSEARGSYGYTF; DNA: TGTGCCAGCAGTGAAGCGAGGGGGAGCTATGGCTACACCTTC
J: TRBJ2-7; D: TRBD1; size: .; V: TRBV4-1; CDR3: CASSQGTGGTYEQYF; DNA: TGCGCCAGCAGCCAAGGAACAGGGGGTACCTACGAGCAGTACTTC
J: TRBJ1-2; D: .; size: .; V: TRBV6-1; CDR3: CASSESGGIGYTF; DNA: TGTGCCAGCAGTGAATCAGGAGGGATCGGCTACACCTTC
J: TRBJ1-2; D: .; size: .; V: TRBV30; CDR3: CAGQAGLEFLGPTAYGYTF; DNA: TGTGCCGGGCAGGCAGGGCTGGAGTTTTTGGGCCCCACTGCCTATGGCTACACCTTC
J: TRBJ2-7; D: TRBD1; size: .; V: TRBV6-5; CDR3: CASSYSGTVSYEQYF; DNA: TGTGCCAGCAGTTACTCCGGGACAGTCTCCTACGAGCAGTACTTC
J: TRBJ2-5; D: TRBD1; size: .; V: TRBV9; CDR3: CASSVEGQGGETQYF; DNA: TGTGCCAGCAGCGTAGAGGGACAGGGGGGGGAGACCCAGTACTTC
J: TRBJ2-7; D: TRBD2; size: .; V: TRBV5-6; CDR3: CASSLGGGSGHEQYF; DNA: TGTGCCAGCAGCTTGGGAGGCGGGAGCGGCCACGAGCAGTACTTC
J: TRBJ1-1; D: .; size: .; V: TRBV4-3; CDR3: CASSQSSVSTEAFF; DNA: TGCGCCAGCAGCCAATCCTCAGTCTCCACTGAAGCTTTCTTT
J: TRBJ2-7; D: .; size: .; V: TRBV7-2; CDR3: CASSLARGGGEQYF; DNA: TGTGCCAGCAGCTTAGCTCGAGGGGGTGGCGAGCAGTACTTC
J: TRBJ2-3; D: .; size: few; V: TRBV6-4; CDR3: CASSDSGGADTQYF; DNA: TGTGCCAGCAGTGACTCAGGGGGAGCAGATACGCAGTATTTT
J: TRBJ2-2; D: TRBD2; size: .; V: TRBV6-4; CDR3: CASGPGLAGVSGELFF; DNA: TGTGCCAGCGGCCCGGGACTAGCGGGAGTTTCCGGGGAGCTGTTTTTT
J: TRBJ2-7; D: TRBD1; size: .; V: TRBV30; CDR3: CAGGTGISREQYF; DNA: TGTGCCGGCGGGACAGGGATAAGTCGTGAGCAGTACTTC
J: TRBJ2-7; D: TRBD1; size: .; V: TRBV18; CDR3: CASSLDRGYEQYF; DNA: TGTGCCAGCTCACTAGACAGGGGCTACGAGCAGTACTTC
J: TRBJ2-2; D: .; size: .; V: TRBV7-2; CDR3: CASSPWTLYTGELFF; DNA: TGTGCCAGCAGCCCCTGGACTCTATACACCGGGGAGCTGTTTTTT